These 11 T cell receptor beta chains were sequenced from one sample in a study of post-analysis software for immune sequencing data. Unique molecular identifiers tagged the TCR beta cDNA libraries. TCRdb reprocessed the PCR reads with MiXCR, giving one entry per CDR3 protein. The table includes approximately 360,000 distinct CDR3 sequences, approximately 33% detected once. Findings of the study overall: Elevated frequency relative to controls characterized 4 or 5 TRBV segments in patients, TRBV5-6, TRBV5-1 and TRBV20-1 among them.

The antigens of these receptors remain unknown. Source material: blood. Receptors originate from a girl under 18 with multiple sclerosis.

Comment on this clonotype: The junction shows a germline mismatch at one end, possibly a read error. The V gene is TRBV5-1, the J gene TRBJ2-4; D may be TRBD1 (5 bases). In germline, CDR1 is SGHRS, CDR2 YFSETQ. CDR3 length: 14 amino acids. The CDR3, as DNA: TGCGCCAGCAGCTTGGGACAGCCTCAAAACATCCAGTACTTC. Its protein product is CASSLGQPQNIQYF.

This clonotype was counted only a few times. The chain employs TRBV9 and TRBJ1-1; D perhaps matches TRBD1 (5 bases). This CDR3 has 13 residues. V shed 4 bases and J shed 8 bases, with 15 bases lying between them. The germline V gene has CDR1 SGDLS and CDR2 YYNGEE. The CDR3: CASSPPGLQEAFF. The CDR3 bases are TGTGCCAGCAGCCCCCCGGGACTGCAAGAAGCTTTCTTT. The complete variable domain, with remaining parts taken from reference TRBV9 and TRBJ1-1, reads DSGVTQTPKHLITATGQRVTLRCSPRSGDLSVYWYQQSLDQGLQFLIQYYNGEERAKGNILERFSAQQFPDLHSELNLSSLELGDSALYFCASSPPGLQEAFFGQGTRLTVV.

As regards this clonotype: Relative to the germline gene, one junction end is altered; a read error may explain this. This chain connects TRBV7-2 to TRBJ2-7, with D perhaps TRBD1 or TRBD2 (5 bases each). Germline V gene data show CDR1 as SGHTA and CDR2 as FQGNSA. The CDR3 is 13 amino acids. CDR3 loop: CASSLGTLTEQYF. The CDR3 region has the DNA TGTGCCAGCAGTTTAGGGACCCTAACCGAGCAGTACTTC.

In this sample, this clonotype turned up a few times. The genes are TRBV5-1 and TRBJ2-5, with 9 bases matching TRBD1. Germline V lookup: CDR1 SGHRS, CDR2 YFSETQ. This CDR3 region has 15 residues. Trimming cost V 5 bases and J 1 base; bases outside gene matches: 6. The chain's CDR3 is CASSLTGGSQETQYF. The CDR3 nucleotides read TGCGCCAGCAGTCTTACAGGGGGCAGCCAAGAGACCCAGTACTTC.

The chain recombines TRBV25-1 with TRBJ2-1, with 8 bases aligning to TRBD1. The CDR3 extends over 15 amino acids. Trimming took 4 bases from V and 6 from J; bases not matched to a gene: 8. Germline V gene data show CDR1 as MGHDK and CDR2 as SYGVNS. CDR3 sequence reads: CASSGPQGAGNEQFF. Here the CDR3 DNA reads TGTGCCAGCAGTGGGCCCCAGGGGGCGGGCAATGAGCAGTTCTTC.

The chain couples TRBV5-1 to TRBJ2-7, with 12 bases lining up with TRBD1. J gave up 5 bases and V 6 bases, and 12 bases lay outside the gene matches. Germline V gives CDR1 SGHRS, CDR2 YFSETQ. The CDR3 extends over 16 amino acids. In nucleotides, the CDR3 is TGCGCCAGCATCCCTCAACCGGGACAGGGGGCTAACGAGCAGTACTTC. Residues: CASIPQPGQGANEQYF.

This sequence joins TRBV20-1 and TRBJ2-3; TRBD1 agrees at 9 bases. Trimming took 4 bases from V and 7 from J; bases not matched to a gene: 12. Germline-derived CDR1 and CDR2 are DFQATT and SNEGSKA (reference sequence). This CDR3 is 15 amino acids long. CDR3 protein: CSANPGTGPVNTQYF. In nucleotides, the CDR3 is TGCAGTGCTAACCCCGGGACAGGGCCGGTGAATACGCAGTATTTT.

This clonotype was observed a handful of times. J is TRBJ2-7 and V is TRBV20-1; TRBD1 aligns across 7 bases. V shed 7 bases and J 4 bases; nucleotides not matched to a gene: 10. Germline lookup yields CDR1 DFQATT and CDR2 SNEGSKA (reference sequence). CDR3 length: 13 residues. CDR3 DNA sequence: TGCAGTGTAAAGAGAGGGGGCGCGTACGAGCAGTACTTC. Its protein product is CSVKRGGAYEQYF.

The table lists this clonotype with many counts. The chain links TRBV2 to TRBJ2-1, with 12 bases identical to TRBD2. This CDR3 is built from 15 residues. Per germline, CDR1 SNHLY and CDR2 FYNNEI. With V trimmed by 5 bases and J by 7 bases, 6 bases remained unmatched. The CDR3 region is CASSSLAGGRNEQFF. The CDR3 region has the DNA TGTGCCAGCAGTTCCCTAGCGGGGGGGCGGAATGAGCAGTTCTTC. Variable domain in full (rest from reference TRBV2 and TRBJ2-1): EPEVTQTPSHQVTQMGQEVILRCVPISNHLYFYWYRQILGQKVEFLVSFYNNEISEKSEIFDDQFSVERPDGSNFTLKIRSTKLEDSAMYFCASSSLAGGRNEQFFGPGTRLTVL.

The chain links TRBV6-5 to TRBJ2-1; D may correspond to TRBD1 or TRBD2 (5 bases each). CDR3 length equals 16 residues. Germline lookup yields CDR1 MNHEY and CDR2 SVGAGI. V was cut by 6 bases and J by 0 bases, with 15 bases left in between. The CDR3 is CASSGEGSSSYNEQFF. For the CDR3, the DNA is TGTGCCAGCAGCGGAGAGGGGTCGAGCTCCTACAATGAGCAGTTCTTC.

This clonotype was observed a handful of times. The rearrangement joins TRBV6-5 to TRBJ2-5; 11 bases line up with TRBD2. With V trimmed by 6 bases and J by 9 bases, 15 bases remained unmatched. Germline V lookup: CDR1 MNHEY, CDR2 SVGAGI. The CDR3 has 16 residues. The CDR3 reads CASSLGASGGPEAQYF. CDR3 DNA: TGTGCCAGCAGCCTCGGGGCTAGCGGGGGGCCGGAGGCCCAGTACTTC.